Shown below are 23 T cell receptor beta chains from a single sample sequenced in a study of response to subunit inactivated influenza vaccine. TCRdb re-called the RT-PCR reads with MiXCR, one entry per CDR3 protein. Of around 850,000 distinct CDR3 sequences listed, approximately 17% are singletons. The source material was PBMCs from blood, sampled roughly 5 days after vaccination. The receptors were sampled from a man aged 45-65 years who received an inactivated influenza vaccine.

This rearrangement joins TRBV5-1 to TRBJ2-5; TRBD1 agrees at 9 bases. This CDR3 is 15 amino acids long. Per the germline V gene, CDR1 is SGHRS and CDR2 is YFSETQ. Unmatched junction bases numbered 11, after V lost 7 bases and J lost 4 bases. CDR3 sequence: CASAETGGGGETQYF. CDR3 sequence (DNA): TGCGCCAGCGCCGAGACAGGGGGAGGAGGAGAGACCCAGTACTTC.

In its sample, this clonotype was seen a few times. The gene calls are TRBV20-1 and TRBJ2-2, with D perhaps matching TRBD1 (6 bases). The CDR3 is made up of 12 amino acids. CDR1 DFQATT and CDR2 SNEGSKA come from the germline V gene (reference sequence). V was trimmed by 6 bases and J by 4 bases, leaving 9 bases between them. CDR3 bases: TGCAGTGCCCAGGGGATCACCGGGGAGCTGTTTTTT. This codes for CSAQGITGELFF.

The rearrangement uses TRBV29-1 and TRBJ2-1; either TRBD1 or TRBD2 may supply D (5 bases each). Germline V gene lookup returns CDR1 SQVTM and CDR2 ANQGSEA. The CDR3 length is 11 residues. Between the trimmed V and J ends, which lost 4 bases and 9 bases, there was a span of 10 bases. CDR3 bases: TGCAGCGTTGGGGAGAGGGGTGAGCAGTTCTTC. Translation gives CSVGERGEQFF.

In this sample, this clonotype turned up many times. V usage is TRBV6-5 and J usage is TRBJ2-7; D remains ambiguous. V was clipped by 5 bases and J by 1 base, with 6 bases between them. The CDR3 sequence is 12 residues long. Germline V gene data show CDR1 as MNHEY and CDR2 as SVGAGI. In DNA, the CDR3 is TGTGCCAGCAGTGGCAGGTCCTACGAGCAGTACTTC. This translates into CASSGRSYEQYF.

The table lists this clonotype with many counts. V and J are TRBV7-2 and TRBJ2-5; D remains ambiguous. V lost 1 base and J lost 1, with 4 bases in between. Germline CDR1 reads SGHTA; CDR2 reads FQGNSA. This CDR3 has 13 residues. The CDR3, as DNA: TGTGCCAGCAGCTTAGTGGCCCAAGAGACCCAGTACTTC. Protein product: CASSLVAQETQYF. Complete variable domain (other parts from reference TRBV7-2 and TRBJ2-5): GAGVSQSPSNKVTEKGKDVELRCDPISGHTALYWYRQSLGQGLEFLIYFQGNSAPDKSGLPSDRFSAERTGGSVSTLTIQRTQQEDSAVYLCASSLVAQETQYFGPGTRLLVL.

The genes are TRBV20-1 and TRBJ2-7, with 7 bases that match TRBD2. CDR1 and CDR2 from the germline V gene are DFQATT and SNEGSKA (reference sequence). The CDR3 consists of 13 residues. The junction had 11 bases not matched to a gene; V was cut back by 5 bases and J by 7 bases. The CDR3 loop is CSASSGGPGEQYF. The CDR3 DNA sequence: TGCAGTGCTTCGTCGGGGGGTCCGGGAGAGCAGTACTTC.

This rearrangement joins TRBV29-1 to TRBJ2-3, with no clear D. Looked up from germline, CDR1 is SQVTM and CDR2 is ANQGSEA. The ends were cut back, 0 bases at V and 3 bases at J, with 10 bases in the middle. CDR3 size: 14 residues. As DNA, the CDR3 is TGCAGCGTTGAAGATCGGGCGGCGACAGATACGCAGTATTTT. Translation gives CSVEDRAATDTQYF.

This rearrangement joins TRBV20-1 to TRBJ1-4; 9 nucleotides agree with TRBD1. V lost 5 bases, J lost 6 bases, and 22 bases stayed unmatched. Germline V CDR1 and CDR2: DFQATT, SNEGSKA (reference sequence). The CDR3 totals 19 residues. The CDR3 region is CSARGQGTAPYPVDEKLFF. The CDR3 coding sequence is TGCAGTGCTCGAGGACAGGGGACAGCCCCTTATCCAGTCGATGAAAAACTGTTTTTT.

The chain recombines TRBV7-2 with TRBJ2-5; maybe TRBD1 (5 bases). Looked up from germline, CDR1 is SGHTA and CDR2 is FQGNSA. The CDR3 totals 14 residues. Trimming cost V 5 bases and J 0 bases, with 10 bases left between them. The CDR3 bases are TGTGCCAGCAGCCTAAGACAGAACCAAGAGACCCAGTACTTC. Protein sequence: CASSLRQNQETQYF.

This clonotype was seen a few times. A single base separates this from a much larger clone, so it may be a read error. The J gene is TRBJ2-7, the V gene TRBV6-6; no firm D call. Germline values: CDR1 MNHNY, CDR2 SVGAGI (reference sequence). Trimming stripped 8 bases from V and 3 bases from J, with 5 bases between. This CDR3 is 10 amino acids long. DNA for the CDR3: TGTGCCAGCGGGTACTACGAGCAGTACTTC. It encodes CASGYYEQYF.

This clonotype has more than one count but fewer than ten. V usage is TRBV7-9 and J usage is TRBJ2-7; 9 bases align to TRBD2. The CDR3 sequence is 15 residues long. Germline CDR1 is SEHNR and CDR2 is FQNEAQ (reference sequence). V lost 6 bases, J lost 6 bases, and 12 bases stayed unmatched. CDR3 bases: TGTGCCAGCAGTCTTAAGACTAGCGGAACCTCCGAGCAGTACTTC. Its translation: CASSLKTSGTSEQYF.

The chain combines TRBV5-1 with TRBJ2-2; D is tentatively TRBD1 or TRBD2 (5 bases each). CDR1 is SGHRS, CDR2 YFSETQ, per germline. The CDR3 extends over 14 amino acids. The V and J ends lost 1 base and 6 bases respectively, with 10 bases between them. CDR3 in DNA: TGCGCCAGCAGCTTGCGCAGGGACGCCGGGGAGCTGTTTTTT. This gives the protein CASSLRRDAGELFF.

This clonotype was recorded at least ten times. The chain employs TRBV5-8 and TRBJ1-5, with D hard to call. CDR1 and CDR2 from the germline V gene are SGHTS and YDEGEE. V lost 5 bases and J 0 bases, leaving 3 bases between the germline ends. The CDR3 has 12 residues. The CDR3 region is CASSPSNQPQHF. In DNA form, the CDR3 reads TGTGCCAGCAGTCCTAGCAATCAGCCCCAGCATTTT.

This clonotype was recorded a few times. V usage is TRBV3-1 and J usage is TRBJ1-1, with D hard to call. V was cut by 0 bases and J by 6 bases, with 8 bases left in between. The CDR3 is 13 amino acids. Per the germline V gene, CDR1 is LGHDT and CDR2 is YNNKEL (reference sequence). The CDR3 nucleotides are TGTGCCAGCAGCCAAGATGGTGGATCTGAAGCTTTCTTT. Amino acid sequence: CASSQDGGSEAFF.

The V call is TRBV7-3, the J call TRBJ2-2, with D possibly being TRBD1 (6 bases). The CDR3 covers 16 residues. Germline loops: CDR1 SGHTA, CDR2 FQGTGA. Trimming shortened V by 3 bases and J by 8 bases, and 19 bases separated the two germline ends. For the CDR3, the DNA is TGTGCCAGCAGCTTGCTCAGGGCAGGGGAAATGGGGGAGCTGTTTTTT. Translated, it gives CASSLLRAGEMGELFF.

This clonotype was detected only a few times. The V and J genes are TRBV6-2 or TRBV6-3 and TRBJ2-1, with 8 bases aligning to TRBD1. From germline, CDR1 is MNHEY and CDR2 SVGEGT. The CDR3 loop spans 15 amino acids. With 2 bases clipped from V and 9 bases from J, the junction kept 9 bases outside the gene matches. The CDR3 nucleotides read TGTGCCAGCAGTTACACCCCTGGACAGGGCGGTGAGCAGTTCTTC. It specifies CASSYTPGQGGEQFF.

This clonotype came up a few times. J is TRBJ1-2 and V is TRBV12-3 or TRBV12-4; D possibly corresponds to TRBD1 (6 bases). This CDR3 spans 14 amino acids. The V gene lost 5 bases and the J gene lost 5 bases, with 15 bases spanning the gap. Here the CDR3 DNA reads TGTGCCAGCAGTCCCGACGGGGGCCAATATGGCTACACCTTC. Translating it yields CASSPDGGQYGYTF.

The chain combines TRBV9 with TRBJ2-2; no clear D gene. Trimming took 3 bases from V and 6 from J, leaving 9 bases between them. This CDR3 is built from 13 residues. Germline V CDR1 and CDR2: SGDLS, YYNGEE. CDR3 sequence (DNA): TGTGCCAGCAGCGATAGGGCTTCCGGGGAGCTGTTTTTT. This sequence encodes CASSDRASGELFF.

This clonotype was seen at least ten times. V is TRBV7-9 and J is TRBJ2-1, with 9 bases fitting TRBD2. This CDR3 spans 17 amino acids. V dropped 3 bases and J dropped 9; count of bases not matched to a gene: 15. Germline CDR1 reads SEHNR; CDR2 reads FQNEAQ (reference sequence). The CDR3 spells CASSFLSGPAGGFEQFF. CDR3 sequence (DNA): TGTGCCAGCAGCTTCCTCAGTGGGCCAGCGGGAGGTTTTGAGCAGTTCTTC.

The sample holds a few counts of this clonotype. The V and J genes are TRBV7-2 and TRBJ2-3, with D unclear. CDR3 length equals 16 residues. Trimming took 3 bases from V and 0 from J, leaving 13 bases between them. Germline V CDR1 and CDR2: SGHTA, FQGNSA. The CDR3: CASSLFAFTSTDTQYF. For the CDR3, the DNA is TGTGCCAGCAGCTTGTTCGCCTTCACTAGCACAGATACGCAGTATTTT.

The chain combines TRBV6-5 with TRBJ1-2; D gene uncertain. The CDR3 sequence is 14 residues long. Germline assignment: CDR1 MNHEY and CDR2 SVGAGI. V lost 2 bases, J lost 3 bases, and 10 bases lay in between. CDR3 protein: CASSYGAVDYGYTF. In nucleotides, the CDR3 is TGTGCCAGCAGTTACGGCGCAGTGGACTATGGCTACACCTTC.

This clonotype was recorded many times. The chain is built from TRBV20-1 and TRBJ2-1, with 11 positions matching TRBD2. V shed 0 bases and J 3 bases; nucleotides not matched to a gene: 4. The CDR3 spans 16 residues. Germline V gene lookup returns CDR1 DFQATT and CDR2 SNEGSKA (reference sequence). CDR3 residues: CSARDLLAGDYNEQFF. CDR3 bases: TGCAGTGCTAGAGACCTACTAGCGGGGGACTACAATGAGCAGTTCTTC.

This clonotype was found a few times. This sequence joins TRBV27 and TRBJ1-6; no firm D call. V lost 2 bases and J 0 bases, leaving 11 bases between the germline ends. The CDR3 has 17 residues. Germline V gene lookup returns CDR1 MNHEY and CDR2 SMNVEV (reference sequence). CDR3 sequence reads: CASSLTAWSSYNSPLHF. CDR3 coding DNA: TGTGCCAGCAGTTTAACGGCCTGGAGCTCCTATAATTCACCCCTCCACTTT.